This TCR beta chain was observed in a study of post-analysis software for immune sequencing data. Findings of the study overall: Pronounced co-clustering by F measure was evident among identically batched samples. Controls significantly exceeded multiple sclerosis patients in normalized Chao1 diversity. When patients were compared with controls, about five TRBV segments were more frequent, TRBV5-6, TRBV5-1 and TRBV20-1 among them.

The CDR3 sequence is 14 residues long. Trimming cost V 4 bases and J 6 bases; bases outside gene matches: 6. CDR1 SGHRS and CDR2 YFSETQ come from the germline V gene. A word on this clonotype: Its antigen is unidentified.

Unique molecular identifiers were present in the TCR beta cDNA libraries. Each sample of about 0.95 to 11 million input T cells yielded 500,000 or so cDNA molecules, so each molecule approximated one T cell. One entry per CDR3 protein results from TCRdb running MiXCR on the PCR reads. This table holds about 540,000 distinct CDR3 sequences, roughly 34% found once. The sample comprised blood. The receptor comes from a girl aged 2-17 years with multiple sclerosis. The chain links TRBV5-1 to TRBJ1-5; TRBD1 matches 8 bases. The CDR3 nucleotides read TGCGCCAGCAGCGACACACAGGGGGTTCAGCCCCAGCATTTT. It is translated as CASSDTQGVQPQHF.